This T cell receptor beta chain was retrieved from a study of post-analysis software for immune sequencing data. Study-level results: Higher frequency in patients than in controls was seen for roughly five TRBV segments, with TRBV5-6, TRBV5-1 and TRBV20-1 among them.

Unique molecular identifiers were built into the TCR beta cDNA libraries. TCRdb independently ran MiXCR on the PCR reads; one entry per CDR3 protein. The repertoire has hundreds of thousands of distinct CDR3 sequences, roughly three fifths of them found once; the top ten carry about 11%. CDR3 size: 21 residues. Germline CDR1 reads SGHAT; CDR2 reads FQNNGV. Trimming took 4 bases from V and 0 from J; bases not matched to a gene: 21. Details on this clonotype: Its cognate antigen is unknown.

The J gene is TRBJ2-7, the V gene TRBV11-2; 10 bases fit TRBD2. The receptor comes from a girl aged 2 to 10 with multiple sclerosis. The source material was blood. The CDR3 region has the DNA TGTGCCAGCAGCTCCTCAGGAACCTCATCCCTAGCGGGGGTGAGCTCCTACGAGCAGTACTTC. Translating gives CASSSSGTSSLAGVSSYEQYF.